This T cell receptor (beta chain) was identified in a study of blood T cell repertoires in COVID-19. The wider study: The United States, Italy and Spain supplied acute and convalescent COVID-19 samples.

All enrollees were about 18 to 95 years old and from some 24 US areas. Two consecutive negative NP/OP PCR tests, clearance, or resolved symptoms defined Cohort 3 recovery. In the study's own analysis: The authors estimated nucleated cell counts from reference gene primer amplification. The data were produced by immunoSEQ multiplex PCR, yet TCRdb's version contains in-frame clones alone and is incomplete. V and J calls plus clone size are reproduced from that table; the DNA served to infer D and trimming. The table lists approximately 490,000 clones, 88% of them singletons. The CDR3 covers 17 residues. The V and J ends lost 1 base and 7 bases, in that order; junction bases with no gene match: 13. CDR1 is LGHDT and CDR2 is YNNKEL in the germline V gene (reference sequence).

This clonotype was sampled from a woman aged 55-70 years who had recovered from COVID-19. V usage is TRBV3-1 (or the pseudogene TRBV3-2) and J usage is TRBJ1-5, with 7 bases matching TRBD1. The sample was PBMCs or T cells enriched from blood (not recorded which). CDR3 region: CASSQGGGQGVWQPQHF. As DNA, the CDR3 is TGTGCCAGCAGCCAAGGAGGGGGTCAGGGGGTCTGGCAGCCCCAGCATTTT.